This T cell receptor (beta chain) derives from a study of chemoradiotherapy in HPV16-positive cancers. Germline V lookup: CDR1 SQVTM, CDR2 ANQGSEA. The CDR3 is 9 amino acids in total, end residues counted. TCRdb's table, derived via immunoSEQ multiplex PCR, lists solely in-frame clones and lacks some. The repertoire consists of approximately 1,400 clones, with 82% occurring once and the leading ten covering about 6.9%. Comments on this clone: The conserved phenylalanine or tryptophan is not found at the CDR3 terminus, so this likely reflects a read error. No DNA is shown, since the ends of the CDR3 on it are uncertain; the CDR3 is the one TCRdb lists.

This sample comprised tumor tissue, obtained from a patient who underwent chemoradiotherapy. The TCR was taken from a human donor with HPV-associated anogenital cancer. The chain employs TRBV29-1 and TRBJ1-5; the table names TRBD1, a call not compared with the DNA. CDR3 protein: CSVGIVSRS.